The TCR beta chain under discussion was sequenced for a study of CD8+ T cells in alopecia areata. Study background: Administration of oral tofacitinib to treated patients was at 5 to 10 mg twice daily.

The sample's treatment: oral pan-JAK inhibitor, 5-10 mg twice daily. The sample holds one count of this clone. Extracted RNA was reverse transcribed, and the resulting cDNA served as sequencing template. Sequencing used immunoSEQ multiplex PCR; TCRdb keeps in-frame clones, though not all of them. The sample includes around 110,000 clones, 84% seen only once; the top ten take around a quarter. Trimming took 0 bases from V and 5 from J; bases not matched to a gene: 4. The CDR3 runs 15 residues. The germline CDR1 and CDR2 sequences are SGDLS and YYNGEE. This TCR derives from a human donor with alopecia areata. Source: CD8+ T cells sorted from blood, taken at week 24, from a patient treated with tofacitinib. The rearrangement joins TRBV9 to TRBJ2-2; 7 bases line up with TRBD2. The CDR3 DNA reads TGTGCCAGCAGCGTAGCTACCGGGGGGACCGGGGAGCTGTTTTTT. Its translation is CASSVATGGTGELFF.